This T cell receptor beta chain was sequenced for a study of T cell responses to AZD1222 COVID-19 vaccine. TCRdb's copy holds only in-frame clones and misses some; the assay was immunoSEQ multiplex PCR. The sample holds roughly 80,000 clones; around nine tenths are singletons and the top ten take less than 5.5%. Of note for this clone: What it binds is unknown.

Study-level findings and limits: Only a handful of people who got AZD1222 tested seropositive at baseline. Donors were largely white British and mainly female; clonal diversity was possibly underestimated. Reports indicate that nearly half of spike-specific TCRs are directed at unmutated variant regions.

The sequencing here drew on peripheral blood, taken on day 0 of MenACWY control vaccination. The clonotype originates from an adult in good health.

The CDR3 sequence is CASSQGQKNTEAFF. In nucleotides, the CDR3 is TGTGCCAGCAGCCAAGGACAGAAGAACACTGAAGCTTTCTTT. This chain links TRBV6-2 or TRBV6-3 with TRBJ1-1; possibly TRBD1 for D (6 bases). V gave up 6 bases and J gave up 1 base, with 12 bases separating them. Germline V gene sequence: CDR1 MNHEY, CDR2 SVGEGT. This CDR3 spans 14 amino acids.